This passage covers 5 T cell receptor beta chains from one sample sequenced in a study of blood T cell repertoires in COVID-19. The table came from immunoSEQ multiplex PCR; TCRdb's copy has only in-frame clones and leaves some out. This table holds just under 150,000 clones, more than 75% found once. The sample taken for sequencing was peripheral blood. The receptors originated from a human donor in a cohort sampled during active COVID-19.

This sequence joins TRBV19 and TRBJ1-1; 9 nucleotides agree with TRBD1. Per germline, CDR1 LNHDA and CDR2 SQIVND (reference sequence). The CDR3 has 14 residues. Trimming removed 10 bases from V and 5 bases from J; junction bases left unmatched: 11. In nucleotides, the CDR3 is TGTGCCACCCCCCCCGGACAGGGGCTTACTGAAGCTTTCTTT. Translation: CATPPGQGLTEAFF.

V and J are TRBV7-9 and TRBJ1-2; a possible D gene is TRBD1 (6 bases). V was trimmed by 5 bases and J by 4 bases, leaving 14 bases between them. CDR3 length: 14 amino acids. Germline CDR1 SEHNR, CDR2 FQNEAQ (reference sequence). CDR3 region: CASSGPDSPYGYTF. The CDR3 DNA reads as TGTGCCAGCAGCGGGCCGGACAGCCCCTATGGCTACACCTTC.

This clone occurred once. The chain recombines TRBV7-6 with TRBJ2-1; 9 positions agree with TRBD1. The germline V gene has CDR1 SGHVS and CDR2 FNYEAQ. The CDR3 contains 15 residues. Losses at the gene ends were 5 bases for V and 7 bases for J; bases not matched to a gene: 9. The CDR3 sequence is CASSPTGTGLNEQFF. The CDR3 bases are TGTGCCAGCAGCCCGACCGGGACAGGGCTTAATGAGCAGTTCTTC.

This clone was seen once. The rearrangement links TRBV9 to TRBJ2-1; 11 bases fit TRBD2. Germline lookup yields CDR1 SGDLS and CDR2 YYNGEE. This CDR3 has 16 amino acids. The ends lost 3 bases at V and 6 bases at J; junction bases unmatched: 8. CDR3 DNA: TGTGCCAGCAGCGCTTCCGGGACTAGCGGCCCCAATGAGCAGTTCTTC. It yields the protein CASSASGTSGPNEQFF.

The chain is built from TRBV27 and TRBJ2-1; 8 bases are a match to TRBD1. Per the germline V gene, CDR1 is MNHEY and CDR2 is SMNVEV (reference sequence). This CDR3 contains 16 residues. The V and J ends lost 8 bases and 8 bases, in that order; junction bases with no gene match: 17. The CDR3 protein is CASSPSPGTGVDEQFF. CDR3 coding DNA: TGTGCCAGCTCTCCCTCCCCCGGGACAGGTGTGGATGAGCAGTTCTTC.